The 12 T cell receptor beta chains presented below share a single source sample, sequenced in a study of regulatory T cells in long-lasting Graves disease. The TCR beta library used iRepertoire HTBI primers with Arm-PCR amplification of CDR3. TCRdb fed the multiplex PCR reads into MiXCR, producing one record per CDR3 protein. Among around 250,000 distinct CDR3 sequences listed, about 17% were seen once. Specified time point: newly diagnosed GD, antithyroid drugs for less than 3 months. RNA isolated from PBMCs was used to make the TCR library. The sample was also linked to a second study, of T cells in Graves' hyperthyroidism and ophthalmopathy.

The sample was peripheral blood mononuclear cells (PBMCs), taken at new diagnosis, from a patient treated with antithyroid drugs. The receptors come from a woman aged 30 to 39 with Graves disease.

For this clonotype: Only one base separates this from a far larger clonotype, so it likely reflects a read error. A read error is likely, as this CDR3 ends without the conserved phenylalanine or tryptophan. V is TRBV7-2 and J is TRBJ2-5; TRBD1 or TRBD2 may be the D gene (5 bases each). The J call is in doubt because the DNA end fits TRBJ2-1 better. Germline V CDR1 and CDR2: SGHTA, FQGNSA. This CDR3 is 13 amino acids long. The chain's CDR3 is CASSPLGVGEQFS. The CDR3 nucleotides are TGTGCCAGCAGCCCACTGGGGGTGGGTGAGCAGTTCTCC.

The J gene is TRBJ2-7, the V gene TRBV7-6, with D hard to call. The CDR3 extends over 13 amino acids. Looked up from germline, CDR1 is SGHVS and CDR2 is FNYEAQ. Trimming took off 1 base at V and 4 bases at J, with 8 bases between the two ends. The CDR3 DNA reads TGTGCCAGCAGCTTAGGTCGGGCGTACGAGCAGTACTTC. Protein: CASSLGRAYEQYF.

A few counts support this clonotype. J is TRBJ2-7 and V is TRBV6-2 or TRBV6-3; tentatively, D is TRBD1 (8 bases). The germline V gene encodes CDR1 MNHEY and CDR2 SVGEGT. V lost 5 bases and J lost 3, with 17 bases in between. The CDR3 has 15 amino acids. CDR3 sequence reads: CASSEEHRGGYEQYF. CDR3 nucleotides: TGTGCCAGCAGTGAAGAACACAGGGGGGGCTACGAGCAGTACTTC.

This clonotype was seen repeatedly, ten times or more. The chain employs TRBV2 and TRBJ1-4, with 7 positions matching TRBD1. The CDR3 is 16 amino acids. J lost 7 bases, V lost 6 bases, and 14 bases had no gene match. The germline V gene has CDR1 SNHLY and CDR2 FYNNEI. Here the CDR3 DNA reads TGTGCCAGCAGAATAGGGACAGCAGTTAGGGGTGAAAAACTGTTTTTT. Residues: CASRIGTAVRGEKLFF.

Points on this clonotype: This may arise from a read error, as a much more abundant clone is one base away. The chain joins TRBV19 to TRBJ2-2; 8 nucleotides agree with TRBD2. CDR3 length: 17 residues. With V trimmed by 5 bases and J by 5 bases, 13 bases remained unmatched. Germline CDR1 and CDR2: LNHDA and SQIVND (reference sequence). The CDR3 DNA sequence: TGTGCCAGTAGTCCGGGAGGGACTGGCCGGGGAACCGGGGAGCTGTTTTTT. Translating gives CASSPGGTGRGTGELFF. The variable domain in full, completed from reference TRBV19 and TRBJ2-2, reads DGGITQSPKYLFRKEGQNVTLSCEQNLNHDAMYWYRQDPGQGLRLIYYSQIVNDFQKGDIAEGYSVSREKKESFPLTVTSAQKNPTAFYLCASSPGGTGRGTGELFFGEGSRLTVL.

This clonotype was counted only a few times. The CDR3 spells CASSGGQGRSVTEAFF. CDR3 coding DNA: TGCGCCAGCAGTGGGGGACAGGGGAGGTCCGTCACTGAAGCTTTCTTT. The rearrangement joins TRBV10-2 to TRBJ1-1, with TRBD1 matching over 10 bases. Germline loops: CDR1 WSHSY, CDR2 SAAADI. This CDR3 is built from 16 residues. Trimming at V came to 4 bases and at J to 4 bases, leaving 9 bases not matched to a gene.

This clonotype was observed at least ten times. This chain's CDR3 is CASGFDQPRQGHTEAFF. The CDR3 coding sequence is TGTGCCAGCGGATTCGACCAGCCTAGACAGGGCCACACTGAAGCTTTCTTT. This chain links TRBV27 with TRBJ1-1; 7 nucleotides match TRBD1. The CDR3 has 17 amino acids. CDR1 is MNHEY, CDR2 SMNVEV, per germline (reference sequence). J gave up 3 bases and V 8 bases, and 18 bases lay outside the gene matches.

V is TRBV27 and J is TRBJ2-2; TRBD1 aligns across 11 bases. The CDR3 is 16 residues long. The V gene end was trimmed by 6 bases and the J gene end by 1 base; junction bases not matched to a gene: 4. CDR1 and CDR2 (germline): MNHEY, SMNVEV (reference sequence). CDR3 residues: CASSWTGGLNTGELFF. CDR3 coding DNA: TGTGCCAGCAGCTGGACAGGGGGCCTGAACACCGGGGAGCTGTTTTTT.

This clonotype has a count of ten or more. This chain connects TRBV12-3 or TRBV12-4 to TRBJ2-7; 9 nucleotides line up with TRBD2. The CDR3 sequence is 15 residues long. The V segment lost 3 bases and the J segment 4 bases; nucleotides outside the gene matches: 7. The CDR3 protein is CASSFLRRGGYEQYF. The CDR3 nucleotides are TGTGCCAGCAGTTTCCTACGGCGGGGGGGATACGAGCAGTACTTC.

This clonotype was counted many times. The CDR3 protein is CASTVAGLAGDTQYF. In nucleotides, the CDR3 is TGTGCCAGCACCGTAGCGGGGCTAGCGGGGGATACGCAGTATTTT. V gene TRBV2 combines with J gene TRBJ2-3; 9 bases line up with TRBD2. This CDR3 contains 15 residues. CDR1 SNHLY and CDR2 FYNNEI come from the germline V gene. V shed 7 bases and J 6 bases; nucleotides not matched to a gene: 11.

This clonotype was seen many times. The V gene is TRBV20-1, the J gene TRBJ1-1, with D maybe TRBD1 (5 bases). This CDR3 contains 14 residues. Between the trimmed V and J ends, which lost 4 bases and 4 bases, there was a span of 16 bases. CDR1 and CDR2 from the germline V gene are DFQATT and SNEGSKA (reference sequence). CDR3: CSAISGRLVTEAFF. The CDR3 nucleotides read TGCAGTGCTATATCGGGACGTTTGGTCACTGAAGCTTTCTTT.

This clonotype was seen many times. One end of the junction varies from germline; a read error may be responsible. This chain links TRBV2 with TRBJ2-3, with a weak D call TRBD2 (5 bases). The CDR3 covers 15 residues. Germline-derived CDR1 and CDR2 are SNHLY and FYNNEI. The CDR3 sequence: CASGDPSPSTDTQYF. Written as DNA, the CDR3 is TGTGCCAGCGGTGACCCTAGCCCTAGCACAGATACGCAGTATTTT.